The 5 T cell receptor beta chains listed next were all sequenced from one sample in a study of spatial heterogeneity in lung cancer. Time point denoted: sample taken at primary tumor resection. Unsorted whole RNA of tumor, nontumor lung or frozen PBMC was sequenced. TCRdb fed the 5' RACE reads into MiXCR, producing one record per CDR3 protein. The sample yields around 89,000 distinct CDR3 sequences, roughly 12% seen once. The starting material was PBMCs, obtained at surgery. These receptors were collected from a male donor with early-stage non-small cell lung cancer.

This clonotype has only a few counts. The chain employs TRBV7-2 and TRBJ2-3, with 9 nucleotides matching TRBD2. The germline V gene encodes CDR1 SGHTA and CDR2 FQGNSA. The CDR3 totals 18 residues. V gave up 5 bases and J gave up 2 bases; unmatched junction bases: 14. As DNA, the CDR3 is TGTGCCAGCAGCCCGGGACTACTTGGCGGGGGGGCCACAGATACGCAGTATTTT. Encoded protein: CASSPGLLGGGATDTQYF.

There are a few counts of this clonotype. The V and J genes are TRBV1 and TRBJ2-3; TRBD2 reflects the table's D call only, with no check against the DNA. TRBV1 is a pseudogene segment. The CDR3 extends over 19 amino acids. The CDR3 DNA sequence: TGCACCAGCAGCCGCCTAGGGACTAGCGGGAGAGTGGGCACAGATACGCAGTATTTT. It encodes CTSSRLGTSGRVGTDTQYF.

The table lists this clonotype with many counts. Here the CDR3 DNA reads TGTGCCAGCAGTAACCGGGGGTCCGGGGAGCTGTTTTTT. Its protein is CASSNRGSGELFF. The rearrangement joins TRBV12-3 or TRBV12-4 to TRBJ2-2, with D possibly being TRBD2 (6 bases). Trimming stripped 5 bases from V and 6 bases from J, with 10 bases between. The length of the CDR3 is 13 residues.

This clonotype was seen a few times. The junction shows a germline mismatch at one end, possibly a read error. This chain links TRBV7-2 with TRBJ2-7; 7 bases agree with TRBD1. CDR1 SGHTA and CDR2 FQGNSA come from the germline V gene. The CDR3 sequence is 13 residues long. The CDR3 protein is CASGTGVSSEQYF. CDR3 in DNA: TGTGCCAGCGGCACAGGGGTCTCCTCCGAGCAGTACTTC.

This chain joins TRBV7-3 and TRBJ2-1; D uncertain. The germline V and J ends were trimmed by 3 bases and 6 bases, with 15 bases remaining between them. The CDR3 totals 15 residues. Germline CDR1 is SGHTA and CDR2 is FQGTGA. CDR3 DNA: TGTGCCAGCAGCTTGTTGGGAACGCCCGGCAATGAGCAGTTCTTC. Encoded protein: CASSLLGTPGNEQFF.